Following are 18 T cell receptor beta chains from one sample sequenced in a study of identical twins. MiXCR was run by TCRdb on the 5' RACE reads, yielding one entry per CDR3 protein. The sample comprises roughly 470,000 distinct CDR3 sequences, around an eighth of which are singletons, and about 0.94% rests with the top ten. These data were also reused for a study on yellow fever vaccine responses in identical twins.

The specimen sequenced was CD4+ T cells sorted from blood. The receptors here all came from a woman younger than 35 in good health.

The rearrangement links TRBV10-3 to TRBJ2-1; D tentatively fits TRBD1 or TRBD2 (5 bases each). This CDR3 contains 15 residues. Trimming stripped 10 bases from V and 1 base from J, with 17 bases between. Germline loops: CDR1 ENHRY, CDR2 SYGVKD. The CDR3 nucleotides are TGTGCCACTTCCAGAGGGACGGGGTCCTACAATGAGCAGTTCTTC. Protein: CATSRGTGSYNEQFF.

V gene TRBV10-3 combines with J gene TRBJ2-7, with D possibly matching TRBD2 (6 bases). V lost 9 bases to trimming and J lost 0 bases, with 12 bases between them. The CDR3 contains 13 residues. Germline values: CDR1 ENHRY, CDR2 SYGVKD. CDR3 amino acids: CAIGSGSSYEQYF. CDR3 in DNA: TGTGCCATTGGTTCCGGGAGCTCCTACGAGCAGTACTTC.

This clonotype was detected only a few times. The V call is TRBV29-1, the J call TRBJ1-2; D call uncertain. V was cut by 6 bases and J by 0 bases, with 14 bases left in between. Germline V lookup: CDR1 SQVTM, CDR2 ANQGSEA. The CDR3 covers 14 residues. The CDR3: CSVRSGTTNYGYTF. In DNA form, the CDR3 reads TGCAGCGTCAGATCAGGAACCACTAACTATGGCTACACCTTC. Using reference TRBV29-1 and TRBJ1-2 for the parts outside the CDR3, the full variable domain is SAVISQKPSRDICQRGTSLTIQCQVDSQVTMMFWYRQQPGQSLTLIATANQGSEATYESGFVIDKFPISRPNLTFSTLTVSNMSPEDSSIYLCSVRSGTTNYGYTFGSGTRLTVV.

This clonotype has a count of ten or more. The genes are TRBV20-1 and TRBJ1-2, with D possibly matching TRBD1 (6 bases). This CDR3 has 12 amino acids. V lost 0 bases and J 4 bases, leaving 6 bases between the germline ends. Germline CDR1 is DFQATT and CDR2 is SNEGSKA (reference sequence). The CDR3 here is CSARDRGYGYTF. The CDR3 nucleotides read TGCAGTGCTAGAGACAGGGGCTATGGCTACACCTTC.

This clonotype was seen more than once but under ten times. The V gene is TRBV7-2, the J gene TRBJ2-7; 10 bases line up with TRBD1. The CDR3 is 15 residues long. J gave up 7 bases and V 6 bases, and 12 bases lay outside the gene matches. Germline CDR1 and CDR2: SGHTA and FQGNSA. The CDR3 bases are TGTGCCAGCAGACAAGCCGGGACAGGGGTTGGGGAGCAGTACTTC. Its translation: CASRQAGTGVGEQYF.

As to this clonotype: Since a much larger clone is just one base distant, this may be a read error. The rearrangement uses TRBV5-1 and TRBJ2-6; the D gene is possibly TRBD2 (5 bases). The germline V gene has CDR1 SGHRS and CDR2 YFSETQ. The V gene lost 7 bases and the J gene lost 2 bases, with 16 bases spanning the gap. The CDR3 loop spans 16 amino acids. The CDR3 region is CASGEPGLPGANVLTF. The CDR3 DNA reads TGCGCCAGCGGCGAACCGGGGTTACCTGGGGCCAACGTCCTGACTTTC.

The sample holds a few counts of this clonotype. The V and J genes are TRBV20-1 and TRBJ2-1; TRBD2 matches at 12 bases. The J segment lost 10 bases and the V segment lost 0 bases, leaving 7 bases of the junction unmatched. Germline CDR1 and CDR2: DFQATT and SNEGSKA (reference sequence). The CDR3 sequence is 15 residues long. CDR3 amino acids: CSARDEASGGEEQFF. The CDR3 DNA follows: TGCAGTGCTAGAGATGAGGCTAGCGGGGGGGAAGAGCAGTTCTTC.

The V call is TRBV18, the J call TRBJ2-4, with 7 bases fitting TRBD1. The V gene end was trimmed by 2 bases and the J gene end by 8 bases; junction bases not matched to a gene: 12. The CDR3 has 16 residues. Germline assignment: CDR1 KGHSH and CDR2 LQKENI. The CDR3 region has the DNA TGTGCCAGCTCACCATTTCCGACAGGGACGCTGGACATTCAGTACTTC. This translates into CASSPFPTGTLDIQYF. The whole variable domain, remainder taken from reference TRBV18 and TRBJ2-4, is NAGVMQNPRHLVRRRGQEARLRCSPMKGHSHVYWYRQLPEEGLKFMVYLQKENIIDESGMPKERFSAEFPKEGPSILRIQQVVRGDSAAYFCASSPFPTGTLDIQYFGAGTRLSVL.

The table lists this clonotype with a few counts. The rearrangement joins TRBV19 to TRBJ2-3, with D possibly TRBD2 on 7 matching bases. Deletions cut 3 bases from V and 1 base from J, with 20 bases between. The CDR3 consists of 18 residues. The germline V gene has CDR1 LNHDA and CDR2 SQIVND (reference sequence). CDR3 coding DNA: TGTGCCAGTAGTATTCGCGGGGGCGCGAAGCGGGGCACAGATACGCAGTATTTT. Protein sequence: CASSIRGGAKRGTDTQYF.

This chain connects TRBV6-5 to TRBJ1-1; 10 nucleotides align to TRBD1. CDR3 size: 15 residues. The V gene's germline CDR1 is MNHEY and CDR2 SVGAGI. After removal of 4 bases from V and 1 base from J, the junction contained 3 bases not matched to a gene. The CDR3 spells CASSWDRGGNTEAFF. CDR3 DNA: TGTGCCAGCAGTTGGGACAGGGGAGGGAACACTGAAGCTTTCTTT.

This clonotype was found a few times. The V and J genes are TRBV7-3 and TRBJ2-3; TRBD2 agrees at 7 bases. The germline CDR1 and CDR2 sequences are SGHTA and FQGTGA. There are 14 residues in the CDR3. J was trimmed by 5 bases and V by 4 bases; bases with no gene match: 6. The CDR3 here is CASSSLGGGDTQYF. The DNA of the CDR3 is TGTGCCAGCAGCTCCCTCGGCGGGGGAGATACGCAGTATTTT.

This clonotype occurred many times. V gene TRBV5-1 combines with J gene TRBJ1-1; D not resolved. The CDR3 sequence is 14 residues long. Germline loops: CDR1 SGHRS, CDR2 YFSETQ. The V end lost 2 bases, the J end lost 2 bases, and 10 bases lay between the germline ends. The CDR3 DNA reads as TGCGCCAGCAGCTTCGAGACATTTAACACTGAAGCTTTCTTT. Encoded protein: CASSFETFNTEAFF.

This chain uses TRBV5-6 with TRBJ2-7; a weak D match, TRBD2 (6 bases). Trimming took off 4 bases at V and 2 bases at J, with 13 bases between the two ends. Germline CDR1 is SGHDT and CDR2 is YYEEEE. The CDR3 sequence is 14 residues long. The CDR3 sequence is CASSLPGEPYEQYF. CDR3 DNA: TGTGCCAGCAGCCTTCCGGGAGAGCCCTACGAGCAGTACTTC.

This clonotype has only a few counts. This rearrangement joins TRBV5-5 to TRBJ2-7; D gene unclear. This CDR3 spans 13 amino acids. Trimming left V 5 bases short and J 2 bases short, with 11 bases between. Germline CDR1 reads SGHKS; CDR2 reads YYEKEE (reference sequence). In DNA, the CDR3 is TGTGCCAGCAGTTCGACGGTTACCTACGAGCAGTACTTC. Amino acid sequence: CASSSTVTYEQYF.

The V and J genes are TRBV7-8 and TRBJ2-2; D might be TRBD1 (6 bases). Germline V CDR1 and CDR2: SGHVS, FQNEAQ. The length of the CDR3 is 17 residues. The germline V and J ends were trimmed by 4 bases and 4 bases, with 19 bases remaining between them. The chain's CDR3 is CASSSSSRTVTTGELFF. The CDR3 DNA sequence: TGTGCCAGCAGCTCCTCGTCCAGGACAGTCACCACCGGGGAGCTGTTTTTT.

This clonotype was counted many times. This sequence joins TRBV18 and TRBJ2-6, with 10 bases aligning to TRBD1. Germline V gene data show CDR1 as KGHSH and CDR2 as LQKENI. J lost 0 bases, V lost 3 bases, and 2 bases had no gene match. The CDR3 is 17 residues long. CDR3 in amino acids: CASSPGTGVSGANVLTF. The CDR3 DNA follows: TGTGCCAGCTCACCCGGGACAGGGGTCTCTGGGGCCAACGTCCTGACTTTC.

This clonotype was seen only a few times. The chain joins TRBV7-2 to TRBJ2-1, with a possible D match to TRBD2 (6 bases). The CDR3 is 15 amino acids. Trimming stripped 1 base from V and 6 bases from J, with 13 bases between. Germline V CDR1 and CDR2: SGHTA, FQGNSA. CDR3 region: CASSLGRAGSNEQFF. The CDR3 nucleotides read TGTGCCAGCAGCTTAGGTAGAGCGGGCTCCAATGAGCAGTTCTTC.

CDR3 loop: CASSSPTGRGIYGYTF. In nucleotides, the CDR3 is TGTGCCAGCAGTTCCCCGACAGGACGAGGGATCTATGGCTACACCTTC. The gene calls are TRBV7-3 and TRBJ1-2; D possibly corresponds to TRBD1 (6 bases). The V gene's germline CDR1 is SGHTA and CDR2 FQGTGA. V lost 6 bases and J 4 bases, leaving 21 bases between the germline ends. The CDR3 is 16 residues long.